One and the same sample provided the 9 T cell receptor beta chains below, sequenced in a study of shared clonotypes between healthy human individuals. Assay: immunoSEQ multiplex PCR; the TCRdb copy retains only in-frame clones and omits some. The data contain 2,100,000 or so clones, 90% to 97% of them singletons. Sequenced material: naive CD4+ T cells sorted from blood. As for subset: CD45RA+ positively selected. These receptor sequences come from a man aged 18 to 29 in good health.

The V and J genes are TRBV6-5 and TRBJ1-1; possibly TRBD1 for D (5 bases). CDR3 length equals 12 residues. The V end lost 8 bases, the J end lost 5 bases, and 12 bases lay between the germline ends. Per the germline V gene, CDR1 is MNHEY and CDR2 is SVGAGI. This CDR3 reads CASGRGETEAFF. In nucleotides, the CDR3 is TGTGCCAGCGGTAGGGGAGAGACTGAAGCTTTCTTT.

The rearrangement uses TRBV6-5 and TRBJ1-4; D perhaps matches TRBD1 (5 bases). V lost 0 bases and J 8 bases, leaving 16 bases between the germline ends. Germline CDR1 and CDR2: MNHEY and SVGAGI. This CDR3 comprises 16 residues. CDR3 DNA sequence: TGTGCCAGCAGTTACTCGAGCGTCCAGGGCGTCGAAAAACTGTTTTTT. It yields the protein CASSYSSVQGVEKLFF.

The CDR3 loop is CASSPRDRELSPTTEAFF. CDR3 in DNA: TGTGCCAGCTCACCCCGGGACAGAGAATTATCACCCACCACTGAAGCTTTCTTT. The chain carries TRBV18 and TRBJ1-1, with TRBD1 identical over 7 bases. J lost 4 bases, V lost 3 bases, and 17 bases had no gene match. CDR1 KGHSH and CDR2 LQKENI come from the germline V gene. The CDR3 spans 18 residues.

This clone was seen only once. Other DNA sequences in this specimen translate into the identical CDR3. The chain carries TRBV7-9 and TRBJ2-7; D possibly corresponds to TRBD2 (5 bases). CDR1 SEHNR and CDR2 FQNEAQ come from the germline V gene (reference sequence). V was trimmed by 5 bases and J by 4 bases, leaving 9 bases between them. The CDR3 is made up of 12 amino acids. CDR3 DNA: TGTGCCAGCAGCGAGGGCGGGTACGAGCAGTACTTC. This gives the protein CASSEGGYEQYF.

The chain has TRBV9 and TRBJ1-2, with D possibly being TRBD1 (5 bases). Trimming took off 0 bases at V and 7 bases at J, with 10 bases between the two ends. There are 13 residues in the CDR3. Germline loops: CDR1 SGDLS, CDR2 YYNGEE. The CDR3 DNA reads TGTGCCAGCAGCGTAGAGGTAGGGGTTGGCTACACCTTC. This encodes CASSVEVGVGYTF.

Notes on this clone: This sample includes further DNA sequences coding for the same CDR3. This rearrangement joins TRBV9 to TRBJ1-6, with 7 bases lining up with TRBD1. The CDR3 runs to 13 residues. Germline V gives CDR1 SGDLS, CDR2 YYNGEE. Trimming cost V 7 bases and J 5 bases; bases outside gene matches: 3. The CDR3 sequence: CASSGTDNSPLHF. CDR3 coding DNA: TGTGCCAGCTCTGGGACAGATAATTCACCCCTCCACTTT.

The chain recombines TRBV7-2 with TRBJ2-5; D possibly corresponds to TRBD2 (7 bases). The CDR3 sequence is 14 residues long. V lost 7 bases and J 2 bases, leaving 14 bases between the germline ends. Germline-derived CDR1 and CDR2 are SGHTA and FQGNSA. The CDR3 protein is CASKSGTKQETQYF. DNA for the CDR3: TGTGCCAGCAAAAGCGGGACAAAACAAGAGACCCAGTACTTC.

The chain has TRBV5-4 and TRBJ2-2; D is uncertain. The germline V gene has CDR1 SGHNT and CDR2 YYREEE (reference sequence). The CDR3 is made up of 17 amino acids. Trimming removed 0 bases at V and 0 bases at J, with 12 bases between. CDR3 sequence: CASSLGLFRSNTGELFF. In DNA form, the CDR3 reads TGTGCCAGCAGCTTGGGGTTGTTTCGATCGAACACCGGGGAGCTGTTTTTT.

The chain combines TRBV6-5 with TRBJ1-4; unclear D gene. Trimming removed 4 bases at V and 10 bases at J, with 7 bases between. Germline V gives CDR1 MNHEY, CDR2 SVGAGI. The CDR3 has 11 residues. The CDR3 sequence: CASSWSGKLFF. The CDR3 nucleotides are TGTGCCAGCAGTTGGTCCGGAAAACTGTTTTTT.